This entry describes one T cell receptor beta chain. Germline V CDR1 and CDR2: LGHNT, FRNRAP. Trimming at V came to 1 base and at J to 2 bases, leaving 5 bases not matched to a gene. CDR3 size: 16 residues. Method: immunoSEQ multiplex PCR; TCRdb's copy keeps in-frame clones and lacks some. The table lists under 70,000 clones, 92% of them singletons. These data belong to a study of technical replicates of blood from a handful of donors. The V call is TRBV12-5, the J call TRBJ2-7; 10 nucleotides align to TRBD1. Sequencing used T cells isolated from PBMCs. This sequence was found in a human donor in good health. The CDR3 coding sequence is TGTGCTAGTGGTTTGGCCTCCGGGACAGGGGCCTACGAGCAGTACTTC. It is translated as CASGLASGTGAYEQYF.